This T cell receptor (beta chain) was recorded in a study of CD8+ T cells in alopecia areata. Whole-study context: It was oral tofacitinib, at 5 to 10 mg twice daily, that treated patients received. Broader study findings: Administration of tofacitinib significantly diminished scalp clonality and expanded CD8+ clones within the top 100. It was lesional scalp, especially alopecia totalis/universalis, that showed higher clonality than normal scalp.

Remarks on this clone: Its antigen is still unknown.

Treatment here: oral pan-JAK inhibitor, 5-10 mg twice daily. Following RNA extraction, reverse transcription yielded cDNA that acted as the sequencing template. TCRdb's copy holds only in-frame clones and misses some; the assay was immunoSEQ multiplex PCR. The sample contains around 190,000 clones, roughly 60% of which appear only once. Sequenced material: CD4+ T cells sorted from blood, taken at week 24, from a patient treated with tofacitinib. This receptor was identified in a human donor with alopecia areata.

The CDR3 DNA follows: TGTGCCAGCAGTTTCCTGGGCACCGGGGAGCTGTTTTTT. Residues: CASSFLGTGELFF. The chain links TRBV27 to TRBJ2-2; D remains ambiguous. V lost 3 bases, J lost 4 bases, and 6 bases lay in between. The CDR3 extends over 13 amino acids. Germline V gene sequence: CDR1 MNHEY, CDR2 SMNVEV (reference sequence).